This entry concerns a single TCR beta chain. What it binds is unknown. The CDR3 runs 16 residues. Losses at the gene ends were 4 bases for V and 0 bases for J; bases not matched to a gene: 6. Germline V gene data show CDR1 as MGHRA and CDR2 as YSYEKL. Both TRBC1 and TRBC2 were covered by a beta constant-region primer of two equimolar oligonucleotides. Nested alpha and beta constant-region primers with the SP2 primer drove four PCR rounds on ligated cDNA. Each CDR3 protein gets one entry after TCRdb re-called the UMI-ligation and nested PCR reads with MiXCR. The table shows 150,000 or so distinct CDR3 sequences, with roughly 23% occurring only once. Alpha and beta libraries were amplified separately from the second PCR onward. The entry originates in a study of naive and memory T cell subsets. Regarding the study as a whole: TCR abundance followed a power law differing between naive and memory subsets. Possibly reflecting memory cells re-expressing CD45RA, a few larger clonotypes occurred in naive repertoires, especially CD8. In naive cells, over 85% of TCR sequences were seen only once.

The V call is TRBV4-1, the J call TRBJ2-4, with 7 bases aligning to TRBD1. The receptor was isolated from a human donor in good health. Specimen: naive CD4+ T cells from blood. The CDR3 coding sequence is TGCGCCAGCAGCCGAGAGAACAGGGGAGCCAAAAACATTCAGTACTTC. Protein product: CASSRENRGAKNIQYF.